This record concerns one T cell receptor (beta chain) sequence. Its target is not known. Clones were sequenced by immunoSEQ multiplex PCR, and TCRdb holds only the in-frame ones, with some missing. The table includes 240,000 or so clones, around 81% detected once. The data belong to a study of Tregs in tolerant kidney transplant recipients. Study results and limitations: The small number of patients limits these findings pending further validation. Biological reproducibility was not directly addressed in this study. Tregs expanded with activated donor B cells seemed most donor-specific.

CD4+CD25+CD127- Tregs, CD4+CD25- non-Tregs, CD4 and CD8 cells were sorted. The CDR3 consists of 18 residues. The V gene end was trimmed by 5 bases and the J gene end by 4 bases; junction bases not matched to a gene: 11. The germline gives CDR1 MNHEY, CDR2 SMNVEV (reference sequence). The clonotype originates from a human donor in good health. The chain is built from TRBV27 and TRBJ2-6; TRBD2 matches 10 bases. The material sequenced was CD4+ T cells from blood. CDR3 nucleotide sequence: TGTGCCAGCAGTCCCTCAGCGGGAGGGCCGGGAGGGGCCAACGTCCTGACTTTC. Amino acid sequence: CASSPSAGGPGGANVLTF.